The T cell receptor (beta chain) described here comes from a study of early T cells in non-severe SARS-CoV-2 infection (dated by TCRdb to the early 2020s). About the investigation overall: Bulk RNA from unsorted whole blood was used for TCR sequencing, so alpha and beta chains could not be paired.

This was a case-control study nested in a cohort of healthcare workers in London, UK, who had nasopharyngeal swab PCR tests and blood samples taken every week. Healthcare workers were recruited between 23 and 31 March 2020, during the week of the UK lockdown, and were followed weekly for up to about 16 weeks. In its sample, this clonotype was seen many times. Its antigen is currently not known. No clone much larger than this one lies a single base away; base qualities are absent. The library relied on 5' RACE. TCRdb lists the instrument as NextSeq 500. To correct for sequencing error and PCR bias, the TCR library protocol tagged individual cDNA molecules with unique molecular identifiers. Both TCR alpha and beta chains were sequenced, and tight co-correlation was observed between alpha and beta sequence abundances in each sample. Processing in the source paper ran as follows. Decombinator V4 was used to perform V gene, J gene and CDR3 annotation of TCR sequences. Expanded TCRs were defined as changing significantly between any two time points under a Poisson model with p below 0.0001. TCR abundances were normalised to the total number of TCRs sequenced per sample and were expressed as counts per million. TRAV1-2 paired with TRAJ12, TRAJ20 or TRAJ33 defined MAIT TCRs, while TRAV10 paired with TRAJ18 defined iNKT TCRs. VDJdb, accessed 1 November 2021, was searched for CMV, EBV and SARS-CoV-2 annotated TCRs, with TCRs annotated for multiple antigens excluded. In TCRdb, the public reads were trimmed at Q25 with fastp and aligned with MiXCR, with productive beta chains retained. Entries are consolidated by CDR3 protein sequence, retaining the most common genes and DNA. TCRdb's processing, not the authors' own work, is the source of the V and J calls. Across this sample there are some 80,000 distinct CDR3 sequences, with roughly an eighth seen only once. The ten most abundant clones make up more than 1.2% of the sample.

What the work shows at the level of the full study, not this receptor alone: VDJdb matching was skewed toward anti-spike CD8 responses and likely underestimated virus-specific expansions by missing private and CD4 specificities.

CDR1 and CDR2 are drawn from the germline V gene: SQVTM, ANQGSEA. Reading from cysteine to phenylalanine, the CDR3 counts 13 amino acids. The kept DNA is CDR3 alone, 39 bases in frame from the first base. Trimming at the junction amounts to 3 bases on V and 1 base on J, and the germline ends lie 6 bases apart. The material sequenced was whole blood. The chain is made from TRBV29-1 and TRBJ2-2; TRBD2 could be the D gene, as 5 bases match. The source is an adult who was a healthcare worker with PCR-confirmed SARS-CoV-2 infection or an uninfected control (not recorded which). The CDR3 protein: CSVEGRNTGELFF. The DNA sequence is as follows: TGCAGCGTTGAGGGGAGGAACACCGGGGAGCTGTTTTTT.